This T cell receptor beta chain was captured by sequencing in a study of T cell responses to AZD1222 COVID-19 vaccine. Study observations and caveats: A mostly white British donor set with more females was recruited, and clonal diversity was possibly underestimated.

For this clone: Its antigen is unidentified.

Produced via immunoSEQ multiplex PCR; TCRdb's table is partial and in-frame only. The sample lists 120,000 to 150,000 clones; around 84% were seen once. Trimming cost V 6 bases and J 3 bases, with 9 bases left between them. The CDR3 runs to 13 residues. Germline loops: CDR1 SNHLY, CDR2 FYNNEI. The starting material was peripheral blood, obtained 28 days after the second AZD1222 dose. The TCR was taken from an adult who received the AZD1222 COVID-19 vaccine. This chain connects TRBV2 to TRBJ1-5; no definite D call. The CDR3 loop reads CASRVTLNQPQHF. The DNA of the CDR3 is TGTGCCAGCAGGGTGACACTCAATCAGCCCCAGCATTTT.